This entry lists 17 T cell receptor beta chains sequenced from one sample in a study of CD8+CD57+ T cells in acquired aplastic anemia. By flow cytometry, patients selected for sequencing had shown an expansion of CD8+CD57+ cells. Profiling of TCR beta VDJ combinations and CDR3 sequences used genomic DNA as template. From the reads, TCRdb called clonotypes with MiXCR, one entry per CDR3 protein. This table holds 260,000 or so distinct CDR3 sequences, more than 45% found once. The sequencing sample was made of sorted CD4+, CD8+, or CD8+CD57+ T cells (not recorded which) from PBMCs. The receptors were gathered from a human donor with aplastic anemia.

In its sample, this clonotype was seen many times. As DNA, the CDR3 is TGTGCCAGCAGCCCGGGGGGGACTAGGGACTATGGCTACACCTTC. As protein: CASSPGGTRDYGYTF. The chain employs TRBV4-2 and TRBJ1-2, with D perhaps TRBD1 (5 bases). Trimming pared 4 bases from V and 3 bases from J, leaving 15 bases between. Germline V gene data show CDR1 as LGHNA and CDR2 as YNFKEQ. This CDR3 has 15 residues.

This chain connects TRBV20-1 to TRBJ2-3; 8 nucleotides line up with TRBD2. CDR1 is DFQATT, CDR2 SNEGSKA, per germline (reference sequence). J gave up 0 bases and V 5 bases, and 7 bases lay outside the gene matches. The CDR3 has 15 residues. The CDR3 protein is CSAGVSGDSTDTQYF. The CDR3 nucleotides are TGCAGTGCTGGGGTTAGCGGGGATAGCACAGATACGCAGTATTTT.

This clonotype was found once. A single base separates this from a much larger clone, so it may be a read error. Here the CDR3 omits its conserved ending phenylalanine or tryptophan, so a read error is the likely source. The chain recombines TRBV12-3 or TRBV12-4 with TRBJ2-5, with D possibly being TRBD1 (5 bases). The length of the CDR3 is 14 residues. Between the trimmed V and J ends, which lost 6 bases and 2 bases, there was a span of 13 bases. CDR3 sequence: CASSLRQLQETQYS. The CDR3 region has the DNA TGTGCCAGCAGCTTAAGACAGCTACAAGAGACCCAGTACTCC.

The chain joins TRBV19 to TRBJ1-1; D gene uncertain. CDR3 length: 12 residues. V was pared by 5 bases and J by 6 bases, with 10 bases between. Germline V lookup: CDR1 LNHDA, CDR2 SQIVND (reference sequence). The CDR3 DNA is TGTGCCAGTAGTTTCAGAGCCTCTGAAGCTTTCTTT. It yields the protein CASSFRASEAFF.

This clonotype was counted at least ten times. The rearrangement joins TRBV20-1 to TRBJ1-2; no reliable D call. The CDR3 covers 13 residues. V was trimmed by 3 bases and J by 0 bases, leaving 8 bases between them. Germline values: CDR1 DFQATT, CDR2 SNEGSKA (reference sequence). CDR3 sequence: CSASDNANYGYTF. In DNA, the CDR3 is TGCAGTGCTAGCGATAATGCTAACTATGGCTACACCTTC.

There are many counts of this clonotype. CDR3 nucleotides: TGCGCCAGCAGCTTGGGTCAAAACGGGCAGCCCCAGCATTTT. This translates into CASSLGQNGQPQHF. The rearrangement links TRBV5-1 to TRBJ1-5; D is unclear. The CDR3 is 14 residues long. With 0 bases removed from V and 7 bases from J, the gap between germline ends came to 11 bases. Germline lookup yields CDR1 SGHRS and CDR2 YFSETQ.

As for this clonotype: This may be a read error, as it is one base from a much larger clone. The chain couples TRBV4-3 to TRBJ2-7; D is ambiguous. This CDR3 region has 15 residues. Germline assignment: CDR1 LGHNA and CDR2 YSLEER. Written as DNA, the CDR3 is TGCGCCAGCAGCCAAATGGTGCTAAGCTCCTACGGGCAGTACTTC. This encodes CASSQMVLSSYGQYF.

In this sample, this clonotype turned up many times. The gene calls are TRBV7-4 and TRBJ1-1; no reliable D call. The V gene's germline CDR1 is SGHVT and CDR2 SQSDAQ. Trimming removed 5 bases at V and 1 base at J, with 14 bases between. CDR3 length: 15 residues. CDR3 nucleotides: TGTGCCAGCAGCCCCTGGACGGAACGGAACACTGAAGCTTTCTTT. Its protein is CASSPWTERNTEAFF. The variable domain in full, completed from reference TRBV7-4 and TRBJ1-1, reads GAGVSQSPRYKVAKRGRDVALRCDSISGHVTLYWYRQTLGQGSEVLTYSQSDAQRDKSGRPSGRFSAERPERSVSTLKIQRTEQGDSAVYLCASSPWTERNTEAFFGQGTRLTVV.

The chain has TRBV20-1 and TRBJ2-7; 9 nucleotides line up with TRBD2. V dropped 6 bases and J dropped 4; count of bases not matched to a gene: 4. This CDR3 is 12 amino acids long. CDR1 and CDR2 (germline): DFQATT, SNEGSKA (reference sequence). For the CDR3, the DNA is TGCAGTGCAAGCGGGGGGTTATACGAGCAGTACTTC. Translating it yields CSASGGLYEQYF.

The table lists this clonotype with many counts. This chain uses TRBV20-1 with TRBJ1-1, with unresolved D. The CDR3 extends over 12 amino acids. The V gene lost 1 base and the J gene lost 5 bases, with 8 bases spanning the gap. From germline, CDR1 is DFQATT and CDR2 SNEGSKA (reference sequence). CDR3 DNA: TGCAGTGCTAGAGTAAAACGAACTGAAGCTTTCTTT. Translated: CSARVKRTEAFF.

This clonotype was seen only a few times. One end of the junction varies from germline; a read error may be responsible. The chain recombines TRBV2 with TRBJ2-3, with TRBD2 matching over 10 bases. The germline V gene encodes CDR1 SNHLY and CDR2 FYNNEI. CDR3 size: 15 residues. The CDR3 sequence is CVSSVGTSDTDTQYF. The CDR3 DNA follows: TGTGTCAGCAGTGTCGGGACTAGCGACACAGATACGCAATATTTT.

The rearrangement links TRBV28 to TRBJ1-1; D is possibly TRBD1 (6 bases). CDR3 size: 14 residues. V was clipped by 1 base and J by 4 bases, with 10 bases between them. Germline V gene data show CDR1 as MDHEN and CDR2 as SYDVKM. The CDR3 DNA sequence: TGTGCCAGCAGTTTATCGAGCAGGGGCACTGAAGCTTTCTTT. Protein sequence: CASSLSSRGTEAFF.

This clonotype appeared many times. The chain employs TRBV7-9 and TRBJ2-3; D remains unclear. Germline V CDR1 and CDR2: SEHNR, FQNEAQ (reference sequence). CDR3 size: 17 residues. Trimming cost V 5 bases and J 2 bases, with 20 bases left between them. The CDR3 sequence is CASSNVRIPGFTDTQYF. The CDR3 bases are TGTGCCAGCAGCAACGTAAGGATACCCGGCTTCACAGATACGCAGTATTTT.

The table lists this clonotype with a few counts. V usage is TRBV27 and J usage is TRBJ1-5; 10 bases are shared with TRBD1. The CDR3 consists of 15 residues. Germline V gene sequence: CDR1 MNHEY, CDR2 SMNVEV (reference sequence). Trimming cost V 3 bases and J 4 bases; bases outside gene matches: 3. The CDR3 DNA reads TGTGCCAGCAGTTTTGGGACAGGGGCGAATCAGCCCCAGCATTTT. Translation: CASSFGTGANQPQHF.

To note about this clonotype: The germline gene is not matched at one end of the junction; a read error may be the cause. CDR3 DNA: TGCGCCAGCAGCCAAGGTTCGGCAGGGGGCTTGGATGAGCAGTTCTTC. Amino acids: CASSQGSAGGLDEQFF. The V and J genes are TRBV7-9 and TRBJ2-1; 8 nucleotides agree with TRBD1. In germline, CDR1 is SEHNR, CDR2 FQNEAQ (reference sequence). CDR3 length equals 16 residues.

The gene calls are TRBV7-6 and TRBJ2-7, with a weak D call TRBD1 (5 bases). Germline CDR1 reads SGHVS; CDR2 reads FNYEAQ. CDR3 length: 14 amino acids. Trimming cost V 5 bases and J 3 bases, with 14 bases left between them. CDR3 amino acids: CASSQQENLYEQYF. CDR3 bases: TGTGCCAGCAGCCAACAGGAAAACCTCTACGAGCAGTACTTC.

The chain has TRBV19 and TRBJ1-5, with D uncertain. There are 13 residues in the CDR3. Trimming pared 4 bases from V and 4 bases from J, leaving 8 bases between. Germline lookup yields CDR1 LNHDA and CDR2 SQIVND (reference sequence). The CDR3 nucleotides are TGTGCCAGTAGTAGTACGGGGAATCAGCCCCAGCATTTT. Translating it yields CASSSTGNQPQHF.